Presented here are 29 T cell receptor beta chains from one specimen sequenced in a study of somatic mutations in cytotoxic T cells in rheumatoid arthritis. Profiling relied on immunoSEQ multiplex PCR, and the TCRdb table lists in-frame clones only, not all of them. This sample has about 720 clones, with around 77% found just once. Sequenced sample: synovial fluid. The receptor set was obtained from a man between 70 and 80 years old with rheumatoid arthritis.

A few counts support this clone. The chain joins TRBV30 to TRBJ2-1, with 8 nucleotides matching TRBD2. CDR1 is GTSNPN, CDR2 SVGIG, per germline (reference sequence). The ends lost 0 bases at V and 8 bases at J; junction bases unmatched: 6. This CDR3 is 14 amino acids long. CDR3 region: CAWSVSGGGYEQFF. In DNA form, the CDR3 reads TGTGCCTGGAGTGTAAGCGGGGGTGGGTATGAGCAGTTCTTC.

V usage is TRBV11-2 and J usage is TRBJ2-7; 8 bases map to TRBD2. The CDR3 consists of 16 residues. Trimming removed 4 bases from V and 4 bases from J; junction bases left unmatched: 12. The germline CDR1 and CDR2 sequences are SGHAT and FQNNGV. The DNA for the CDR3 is TGTGCCAGCAGCTCCCCGGCGGGGACTAGTAGGTACGAGCAGTACTTC. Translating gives CASSSPAGTSRYEQYF.

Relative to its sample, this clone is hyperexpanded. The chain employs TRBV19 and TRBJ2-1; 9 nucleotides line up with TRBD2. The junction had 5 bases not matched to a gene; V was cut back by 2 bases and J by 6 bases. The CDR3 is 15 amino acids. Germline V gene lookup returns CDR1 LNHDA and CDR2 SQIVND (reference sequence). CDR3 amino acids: CASSISSGAFNEQFF. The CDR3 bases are TGTGCCAGTAGTATATCTAGCGGGGCGTTCAATGAGCAGTTCTTC.

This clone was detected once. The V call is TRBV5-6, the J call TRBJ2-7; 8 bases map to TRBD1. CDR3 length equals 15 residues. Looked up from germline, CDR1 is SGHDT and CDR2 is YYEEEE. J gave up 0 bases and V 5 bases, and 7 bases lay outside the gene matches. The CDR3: CASRGRDRSSYEQYF. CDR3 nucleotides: TGTGCCAGCAGAGGCCGGGACAGGAGCTCCTACGAGCAGTACTTC.

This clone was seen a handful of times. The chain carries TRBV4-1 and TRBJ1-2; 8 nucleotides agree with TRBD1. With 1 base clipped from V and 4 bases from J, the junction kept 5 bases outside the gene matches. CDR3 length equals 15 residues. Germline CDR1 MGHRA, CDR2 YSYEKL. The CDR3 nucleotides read TGCGCCAGCAGCCAAGTGGCAGGGGGCCGCTATGGCTACACCTTC. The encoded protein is CASSQVAGGRYGYTF.

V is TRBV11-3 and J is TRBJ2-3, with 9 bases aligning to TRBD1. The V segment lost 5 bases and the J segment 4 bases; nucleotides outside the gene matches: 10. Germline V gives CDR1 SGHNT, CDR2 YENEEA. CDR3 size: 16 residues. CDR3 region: CASSRPGQGTSDTQYF. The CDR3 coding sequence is TGTGCCAGCAGCCGCCCGGGACAGGGAACGTCAGATACGCAGTATTTT.

The CDR3 sequence is CASFPTGFSGNTIYF. Written as DNA, the CDR3 is TGTGCCAGTTTCCCTACAGGGTTTTCTGGAAACACCATATATTTT. This sequence joins TRBV6-5 and TRBJ1-3, with TRBD1 as a possible D gene (6 bases). Germline V CDR1 and CDR2: MNHEY, SVGAGI. V was cut by 9 bases and J by 1 base, with 16 bases left in between. The CDR3 runs 15 residues.

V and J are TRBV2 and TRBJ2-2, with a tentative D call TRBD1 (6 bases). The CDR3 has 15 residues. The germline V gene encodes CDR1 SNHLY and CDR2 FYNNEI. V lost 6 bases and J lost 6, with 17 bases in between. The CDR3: CASRKGEFNAGELFF. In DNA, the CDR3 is TGTGCCAGCAGGAAGGGGGAATTTAATGCCGGGGAGCTGTTTTTT.

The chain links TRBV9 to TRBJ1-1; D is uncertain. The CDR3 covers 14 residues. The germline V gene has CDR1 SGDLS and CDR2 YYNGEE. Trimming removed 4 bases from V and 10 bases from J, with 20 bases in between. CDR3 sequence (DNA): TGTGCCAGCAGCCCCACGGGCCGTCCGGAGGCAGCTTTCTTT. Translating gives CASSPTGRPEAAFF.

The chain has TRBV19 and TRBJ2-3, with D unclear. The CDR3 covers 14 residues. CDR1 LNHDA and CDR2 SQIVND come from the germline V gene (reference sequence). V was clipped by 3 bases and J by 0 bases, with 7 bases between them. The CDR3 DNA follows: TGTGCCAGTAGTATTGCGCGCAGCACAGATACGCAGTATTTT. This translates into CASSIARSTDTQYF. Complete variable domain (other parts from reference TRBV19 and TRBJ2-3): DGGITQSPKYLFRKEGQNVTLSCEQNLNHDAMYWYRQDPGQGLRLIYYSQIVNDFQKGDIAEGYSVSREKKESFPLTVTSAQKNPTAFYLCASSIARSTDTQYFGPGTRLTVL.

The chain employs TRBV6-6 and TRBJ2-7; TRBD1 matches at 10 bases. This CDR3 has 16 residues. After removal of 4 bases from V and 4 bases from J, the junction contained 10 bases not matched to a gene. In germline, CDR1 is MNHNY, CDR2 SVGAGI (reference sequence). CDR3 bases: TGTGCCAGCAGTTCACCCGGGACAGGGGATGGTTACGAGCAGTACTTC. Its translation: CASSSPGTGDGYEQYF.

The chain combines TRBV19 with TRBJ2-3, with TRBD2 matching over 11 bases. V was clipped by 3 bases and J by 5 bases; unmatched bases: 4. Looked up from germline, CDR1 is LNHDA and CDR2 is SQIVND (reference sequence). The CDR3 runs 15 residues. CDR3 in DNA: TGTGCCAGTAGTATTACTAGCGGGAGTCTAGATACGCAGTATTTT. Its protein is CASSITSGSLDTQYF.

CDR3 bases: TGTGCCAGCAGCCCAGAGGGACAGGGCGATTCTCCGCTATCCTACGAGCAGTACTTC. Translating gives CASSPEGQGDSPLSYEQYF. The gene calls are TRBV9 and TRBJ2-7; 9 bases agree with TRBD1. Germline CDR1 and CDR2: SGDLS and YYNGEE. The CDR3 totals 19 residues. V lost 4 bases, J lost 1 base, and 18 bases stayed unmatched.

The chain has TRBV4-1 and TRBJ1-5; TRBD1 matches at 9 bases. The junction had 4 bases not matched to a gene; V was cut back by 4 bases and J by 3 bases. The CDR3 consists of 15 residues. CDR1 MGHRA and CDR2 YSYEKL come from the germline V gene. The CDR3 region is CASSRRTGVNQPQHF. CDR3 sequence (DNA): TGCGCCAGCAGCCGACGGACAGGGGTCAATCAGCCCCAGCATTTT.

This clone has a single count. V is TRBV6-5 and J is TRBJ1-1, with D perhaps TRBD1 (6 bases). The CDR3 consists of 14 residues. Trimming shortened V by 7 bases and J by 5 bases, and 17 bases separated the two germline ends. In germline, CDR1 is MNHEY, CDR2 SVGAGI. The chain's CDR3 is CASTKGGGGTEAFF. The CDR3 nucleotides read TGTGCCAGCACCAAGGGGGGGGGCGGGACTGAAGCTTTCTTT.

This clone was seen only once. CDR3 nucleotides: TGTGCCAGCAGTTACGAAGTAGCGCAACAACCAATCTTCACAGATACGCAGTATTTT. Its translation: CASSYEVAQQPIFTDTQYF. This chain uses TRBV6-8 with TRBJ2-3; tentative D call: TRBD2 (5 bases). Germline V gene lookup returns CDR1 MNHGY and CDR2 SAAAGT. The V and J ends lost 2 bases and 2 bases respectively, with 23 bases between them. This CDR3 spans 19 amino acids.

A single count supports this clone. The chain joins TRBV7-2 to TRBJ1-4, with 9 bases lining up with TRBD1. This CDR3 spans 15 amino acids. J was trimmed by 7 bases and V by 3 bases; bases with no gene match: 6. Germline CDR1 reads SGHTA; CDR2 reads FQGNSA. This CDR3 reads CASSFRTGEAEKLFF. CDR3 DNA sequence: TGTGCCAGCAGCTTCCGGACAGGGGAAGCTGAAAAACTGTTTTTT. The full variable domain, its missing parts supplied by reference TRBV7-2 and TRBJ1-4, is GAGVSQSPSNKVTEKGKDVELRCDPISGHTALYWYRQSLGQGLEFLIYFQGNSAPDKSGLPSDRFSAERTGGSVSTLTIQRTQQEDSAVYLCASSFRTGEAEKLFFGSGTQLSVL.

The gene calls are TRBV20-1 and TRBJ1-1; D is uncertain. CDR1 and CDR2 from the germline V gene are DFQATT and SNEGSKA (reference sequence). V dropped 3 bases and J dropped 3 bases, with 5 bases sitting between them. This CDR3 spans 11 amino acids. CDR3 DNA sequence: TGCAGTGCTAGGTCAGACACTGAAGCTTTCTTT. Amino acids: CSARSDTEAFF.

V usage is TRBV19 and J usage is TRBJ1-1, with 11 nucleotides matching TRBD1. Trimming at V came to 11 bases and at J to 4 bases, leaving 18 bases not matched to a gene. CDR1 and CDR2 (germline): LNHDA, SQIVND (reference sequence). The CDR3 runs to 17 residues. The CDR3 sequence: CAYQVGTGGILRTEAFF. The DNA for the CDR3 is TGTGCCTATCAAGTAGGGACAGGGGGGATCCTCCGCACTGAAGCTTTCTTT.

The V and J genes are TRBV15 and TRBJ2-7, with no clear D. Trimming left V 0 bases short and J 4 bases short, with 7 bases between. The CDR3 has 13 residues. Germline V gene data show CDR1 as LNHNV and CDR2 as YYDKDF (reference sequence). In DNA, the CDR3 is TGTGCCACCAGCAGAGATGAGTTGTACGAGCAGTACTTC. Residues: CATSRDELYEQYF. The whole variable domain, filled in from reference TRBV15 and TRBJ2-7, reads DAMVIQNPRYQVTQFGKPVTLSCSQTLNHNVMYWYQQKSSQAPKLLFHYYDKDFNNEADTPDNFQSRRPNTSFCFLDIRSPGLGDTAMYLCATSRDELYEQYFGPGTRLTVT.

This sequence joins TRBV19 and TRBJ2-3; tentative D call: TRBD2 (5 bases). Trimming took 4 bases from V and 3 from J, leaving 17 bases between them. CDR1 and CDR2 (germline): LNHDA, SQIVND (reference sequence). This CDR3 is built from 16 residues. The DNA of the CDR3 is TGTGCCAGTAGTACCCTACTAGGAGTTGATACAGATACGCAGTATTTT. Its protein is CASSTLLGVDTDTQYF.

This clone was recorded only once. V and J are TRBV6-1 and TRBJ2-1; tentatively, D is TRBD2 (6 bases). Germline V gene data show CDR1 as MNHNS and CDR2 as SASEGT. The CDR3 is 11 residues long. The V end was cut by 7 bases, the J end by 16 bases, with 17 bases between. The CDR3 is CASTLEGIEFF. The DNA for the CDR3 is TGTGCCAGCACCCTGGAGGGGATCGAATTCTTC.

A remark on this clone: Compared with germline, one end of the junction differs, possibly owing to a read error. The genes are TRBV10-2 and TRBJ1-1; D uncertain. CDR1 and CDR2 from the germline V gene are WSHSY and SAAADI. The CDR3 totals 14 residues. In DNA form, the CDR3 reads TGCGCCAGCAGTCCGGACGGGATGAACACTGAAACTTTCTTT. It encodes CASSPDGMNTETFF.

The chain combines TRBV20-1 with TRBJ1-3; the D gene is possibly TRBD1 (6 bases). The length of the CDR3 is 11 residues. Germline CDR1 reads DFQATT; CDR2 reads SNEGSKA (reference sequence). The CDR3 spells CGTRVGNTIYF. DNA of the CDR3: TGCGGGACAAGGGTTGGAAACACCATATATTTT.

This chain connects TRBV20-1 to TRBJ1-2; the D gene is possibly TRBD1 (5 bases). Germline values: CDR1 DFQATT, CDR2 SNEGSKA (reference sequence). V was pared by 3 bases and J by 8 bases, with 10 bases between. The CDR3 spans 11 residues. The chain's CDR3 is CSASQQAGYTF. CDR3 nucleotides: TGCAGTGCTAGTCAACAGGCGGGCTACACCTTC.

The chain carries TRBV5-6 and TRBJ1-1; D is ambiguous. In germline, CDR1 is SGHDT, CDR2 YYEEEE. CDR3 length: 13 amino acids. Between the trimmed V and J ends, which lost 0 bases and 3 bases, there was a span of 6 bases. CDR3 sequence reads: CASSLDSYTEAFF. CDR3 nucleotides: TGTGCCAGCAGCTTGGACAGCTACACTGAAGCTTTCTTT.

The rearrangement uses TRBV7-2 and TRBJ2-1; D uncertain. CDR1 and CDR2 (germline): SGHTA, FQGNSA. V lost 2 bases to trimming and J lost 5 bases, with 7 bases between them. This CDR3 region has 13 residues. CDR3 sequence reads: CASSLTTNNEQFF. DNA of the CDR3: TGTGCCAGCAGCTTAACGACAAACAATGAGCAGTTCTTC.

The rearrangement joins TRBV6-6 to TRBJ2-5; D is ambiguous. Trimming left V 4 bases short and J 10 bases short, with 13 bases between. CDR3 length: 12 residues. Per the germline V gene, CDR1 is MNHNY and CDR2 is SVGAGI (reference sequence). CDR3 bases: TGTGCCAGCAGTTCCGGGTCTCTCGACCAGTACTTC. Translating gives CASSSGSLDQYF.

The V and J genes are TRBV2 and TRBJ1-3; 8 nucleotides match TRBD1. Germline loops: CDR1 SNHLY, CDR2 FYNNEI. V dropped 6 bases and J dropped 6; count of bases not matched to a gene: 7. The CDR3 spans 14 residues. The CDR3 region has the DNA TGTGCCAGCAGCCCGGACAGGGTGGCAAACACCATATATTTT. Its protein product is CASSPDRVANTIYF.